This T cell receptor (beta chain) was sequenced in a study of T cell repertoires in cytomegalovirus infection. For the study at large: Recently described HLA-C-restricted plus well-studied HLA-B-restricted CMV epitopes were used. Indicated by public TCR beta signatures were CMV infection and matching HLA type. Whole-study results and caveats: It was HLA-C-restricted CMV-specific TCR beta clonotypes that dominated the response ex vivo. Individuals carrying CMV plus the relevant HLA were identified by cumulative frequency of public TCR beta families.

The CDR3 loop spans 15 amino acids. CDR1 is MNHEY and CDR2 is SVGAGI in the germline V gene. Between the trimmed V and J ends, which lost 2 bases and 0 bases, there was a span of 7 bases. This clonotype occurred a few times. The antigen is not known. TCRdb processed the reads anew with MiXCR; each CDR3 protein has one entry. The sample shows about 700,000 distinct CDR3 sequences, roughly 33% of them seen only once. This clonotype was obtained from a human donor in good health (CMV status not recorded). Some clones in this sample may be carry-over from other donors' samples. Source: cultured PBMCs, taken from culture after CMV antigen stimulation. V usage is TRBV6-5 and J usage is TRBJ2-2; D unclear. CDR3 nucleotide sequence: TGTGCCAGCAGTTACGAGCATTCGAACACCGGGGAGCTGTTTTTT. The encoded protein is CASSYEHSNTGELFF.